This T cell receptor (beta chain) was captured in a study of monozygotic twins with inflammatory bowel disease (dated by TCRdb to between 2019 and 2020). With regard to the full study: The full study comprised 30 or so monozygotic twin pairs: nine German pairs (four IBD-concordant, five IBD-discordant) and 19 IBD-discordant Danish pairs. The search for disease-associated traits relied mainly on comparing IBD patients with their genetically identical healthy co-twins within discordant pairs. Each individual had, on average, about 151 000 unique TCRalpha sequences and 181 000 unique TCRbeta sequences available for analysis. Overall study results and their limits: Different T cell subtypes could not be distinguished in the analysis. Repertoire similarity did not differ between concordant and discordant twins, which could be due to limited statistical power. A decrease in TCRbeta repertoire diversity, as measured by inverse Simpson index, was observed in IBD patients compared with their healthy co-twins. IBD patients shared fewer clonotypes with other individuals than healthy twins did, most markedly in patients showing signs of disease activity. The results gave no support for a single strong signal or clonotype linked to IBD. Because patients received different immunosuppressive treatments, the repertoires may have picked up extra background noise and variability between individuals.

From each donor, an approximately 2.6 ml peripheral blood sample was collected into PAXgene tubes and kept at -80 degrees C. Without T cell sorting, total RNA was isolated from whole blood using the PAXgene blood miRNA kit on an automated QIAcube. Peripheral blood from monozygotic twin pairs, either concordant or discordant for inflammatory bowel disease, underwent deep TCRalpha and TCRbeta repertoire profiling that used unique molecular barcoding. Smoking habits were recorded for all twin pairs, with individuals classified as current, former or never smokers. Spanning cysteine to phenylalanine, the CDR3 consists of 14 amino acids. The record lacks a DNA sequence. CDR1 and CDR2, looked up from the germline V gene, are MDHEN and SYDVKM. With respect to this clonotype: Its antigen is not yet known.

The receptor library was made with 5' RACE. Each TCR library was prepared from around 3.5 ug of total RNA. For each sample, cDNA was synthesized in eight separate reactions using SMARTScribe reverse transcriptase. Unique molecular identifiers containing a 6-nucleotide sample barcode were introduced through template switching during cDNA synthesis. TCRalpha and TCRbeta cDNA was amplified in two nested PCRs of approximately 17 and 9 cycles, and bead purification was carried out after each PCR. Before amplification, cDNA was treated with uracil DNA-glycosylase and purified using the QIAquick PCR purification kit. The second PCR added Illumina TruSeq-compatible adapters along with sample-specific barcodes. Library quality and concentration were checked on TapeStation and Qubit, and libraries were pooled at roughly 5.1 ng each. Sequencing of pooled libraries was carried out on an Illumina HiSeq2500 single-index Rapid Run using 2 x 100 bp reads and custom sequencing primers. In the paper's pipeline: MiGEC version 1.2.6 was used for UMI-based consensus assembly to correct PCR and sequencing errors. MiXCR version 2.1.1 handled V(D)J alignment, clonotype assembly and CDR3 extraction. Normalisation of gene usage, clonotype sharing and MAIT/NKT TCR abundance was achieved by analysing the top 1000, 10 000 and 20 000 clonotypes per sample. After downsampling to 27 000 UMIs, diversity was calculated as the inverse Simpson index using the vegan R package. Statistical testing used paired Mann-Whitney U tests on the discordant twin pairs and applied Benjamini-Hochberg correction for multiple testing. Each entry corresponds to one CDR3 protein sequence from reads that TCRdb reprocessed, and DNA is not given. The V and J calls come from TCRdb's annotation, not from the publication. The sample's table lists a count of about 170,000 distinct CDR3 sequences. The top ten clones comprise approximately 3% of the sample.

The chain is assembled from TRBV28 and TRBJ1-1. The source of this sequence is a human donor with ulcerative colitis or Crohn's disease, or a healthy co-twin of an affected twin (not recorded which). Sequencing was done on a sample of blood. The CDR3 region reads CASRVPGGNTEAFF.